These 27 T cell receptor beta chains share one sample of origin, sequenced in a study of OX40 agonist ivuxolimab in advanced cancers. Produced via immunoSEQ multiplex PCR; TCRdb's table is partial and in-frame only. The top ten hold approximately 15% of the sample, which has tens of thousands of clones, around 85% seen once. The sequenced sample was CD4+ or CD8+ T cells sorted from blood, obtained in a trial of the OX40 agonist ivuxolimab. Source of these receptors: an adult with an advanced solid tumor such as melanoma, head and neck, liver or kidney cancer.

The J gene is TRBJ2-4, the V gene TRBV6-5, with no clear D. The CDR3 runs 13 residues. V lost 8 bases and J 6 bases, leaving 14 bases between the germline ends. CDR1 is MNHEY, CDR2 SVGAGI, per germline. In DNA form, the CDR3 reads TGTGCCAGCGCCACAGTGGTTAGAAACATTCAGTACTTC. Amino acid sequence: CASATVVRNIQYF.

This clone has a single count. The V and J genes are TRBV20-1 and TRBJ2-7; D not resolved. This CDR3 region has 11 residues. Germline V gene lookup returns CDR1 DFQATT and CDR2 SNEGSKA (reference sequence). Deletions cut 3 bases from V and 4 bases from J, with 7 bases between. The chain's CDR3 is CSASGGYEQYF. The CDR3 nucleotides are TGCAGTGCTAGCGGTGGATACGAGCAGTACTTC.

V gene TRBV7-3 combines with J gene TRBJ2-2; weak D call: TRBD1 (6 bases). CDR1 and CDR2 from the germline V gene are SGHTA and FQGTGA. The CDR3 extends over 18 amino acids. The V gene lost 5 bases and the J gene lost 6 bases, with 25 bases spanning the gap. This CDR3 is CASSLRSGGQLFAGELFF. In nucleotides, the CDR3 is TGTGCCAGCAGCCTAAGGTCCGGAGGACAGCTTTTCGCCGGGGAGCTGTTTTTT. The whole variable domain, filled in from reference TRBV7-3 and TRBJ2-2, reads GAGVSQTPSNKVTEKGKYVELRCDPISGHTALYWYRQSLGQGPEFLIYFQGTGAADDSGLPNDRFFAVRPEGSVSTLKIQRTERGDSAVYLCASSLRSGGQLFAGELFFGEGSRLTVL.

The V call is TRBV2, the J call TRBJ2-1, with unresolved D. The germline V gene encodes CDR1 SNHLY and CDR2 FYNNEI. The CDR3 totals 15 residues. V shed 1 base and J shed 0 bases, with 7 bases lying between them. For the CDR3, the DNA is TGTGCCAGCAGTGAAGGTCTGAGCTCCTACAATGAGCAGTTCTTC. Translation: CASSEGLSSYNEQFF.

The J gene is TRBJ2-4, the V gene TRBV13; 7 bases are a match to TRBD2. This CDR3 comprises 16 residues. CDR1 and CDR2 from the germline V gene are PRHDT and FYEKMQ (reference sequence). V was clipped by 0 bases and J by 9 bases; unmatched bases: 11. The CDR3 reads CASSLGRERGGTIQYF. CDR3 nucleotides: TGTGCCAGCAGCTTAGGCCGAGAAAGGGGAGGGACCATTCAGTACTTC.

The genes are TRBV11-3 and TRBJ1-4; a possible D gene is TRBD1 (5 bases). The CDR3 consists of 14 residues. Germline V gene data show CDR1 as SGHNT and CDR2 as YENEEA. The ends were cut back, 7 bases at V and 2 bases at J, with 11 bases in the middle. CDR3 nucleotide sequence: TGTGCCAGCAACCCAGGGATTACTAATGAAAAACTGTTTTTT. Its protein is CASNPGITNEKLFF. Full variable domain (outside the CDR3, taken from reference TRBV11-3 and TRBJ1-4): EAGVVQSPRYKIIEKKQPVAFWCNPISGHNTLYWYLQNLGQGPELLIRYENEEAVDDSQLPKDRFSAERLKGVDSTLKIQPAELGDSAVYLCASNPGITNEKLFFGSGTQLSVL.

This sequence joins TRBV29-1 and TRBJ1-4, with a tentative D call TRBD1 (5 bases). In germline, CDR1 is SQVTM, CDR2 ANQGSEA. V was trimmed by 1 base and J by 15 bases, leaving 12 bases between them. This CDR3 comprises 11 residues. The CDR3 reads CSVEVGGGVFF. The CDR3, as DNA: TGCAGCGTTGAAGTGGGGGGGGGAGTGTTTTTT.

This chain joins TRBV7-2 and TRBJ2-5; the D gene is possibly TRBD2 (5 bases). Trimming left V 1 base short and J 3 bases short, with 12 bases between. Germline V gene lookup returns CDR1 SGHTA and CDR2 FQGNSA. The CDR3 covers 15 residues. CDR3 sequence (DNA): TGTGCCAGCAGCTTAGGAGAGGGAATGAAAGAGACCCAGTACTTC. As protein: CASSLGEGMKETQYF.

The genes are TRBV2 and TRBJ2-7; D remains unclear. CDR1 and CDR2 (germline): SNHLY, FYNNEI. The CDR3 is made up of 12 amino acids. Trimming removed 3 bases from V and 3 bases from J, with 6 bases in between. The CDR3 DNA reads TGTGCCAGCAGTGACAGGTACTACGAGCAGTACTTC. Residues: CASSDRYYEQYF.

The chain joins TRBV5-6 to TRBJ2-7, with TRBD2 as a possible D gene (6 bases). With 3 bases removed from V and 3 bases from J, the gap between germline ends came to 13 bases. The CDR3 has 14 amino acids. In germline, CDR1 is SGHDT, CDR2 YYEEEE. This chain's CDR3 is CASSSGSGRYEQYF. CDR3 in DNA: TGTGCCAGCAGCTCAGGGAGCGGGCGCTACGAGCAGTACTTC.

J is TRBJ1-1 and V is TRBV30; perhaps TRBD1 as D (5 bases). In germline, CDR1 is GTSNPN, CDR2 SVGIG (reference sequence). The CDR3 has 11 amino acids. V gave up 7 bases and J gave up 8 bases, with 14 bases separating them. The CDR3 protein is CALGTGEEAFF. In DNA form, the CDR3 reads TGTGCCTTAGGGACTGGCGAAGAAGCTTTCTTT. The full variable domain, completed using reference TRBV30 and TRBJ1-1, is SQTIHQWPATLVQPVGSPLSLECTVEGTSNPNLYWYRQAAGRGLQLLFYSVGIGQISSEVPQNLSASRPQDRQFILSSKKLLLSDSGFYLCALGTGEEAFFGQGTRLTVV.

The count of this clone is one. The chain carries TRBV5-1 and TRBJ2-1, with a weak D call TRBD2 (6 bases). The CDR3 is made up of 12 amino acids. Germline loops: CDR1 SGHRS, CDR2 YFSETQ. Trimming took 6 bases from V and 7 from J, leaving 11 bases between them. The CDR3 bases are TGCGCCAGCATAAGCGGGTTAAATGAGCAGTTCTTC. Its protein is CASISGLNEQFF.

This chain connects TRBV29-1 to TRBJ2-7; 9 positions agree with TRBD1. V shed 3 bases, J shed 2 bases, and the junction held 8 bases outside the gene matches. The CDR3 has 15 residues. Germline V gives CDR1 SQVTM, CDR2 ANQGSEA. The DNA for the CDR3 is TGCAGCGTTGAGAGCGACAGGGGGACGACCTACGAGCAGTACTTC. Translation: CSVESDRGTTYEQYF.

This chain joins TRBV28 and TRBJ2-7, with D uncertain. Per germline, CDR1 MDHEN and CDR2 SYDVKM. Trimming pared 5 bases from V and 2 bases from J, leaving 7 bases between. The CDR3 runs to 12 residues. CDR3 in amino acids: CASSLTPYEQYF. CDR3 in DNA: TGTGCCAGCAGTCTGACACCCTACGAGCAGTACTTC.

The rearrangement joins TRBV6-6 to TRBJ1-4; D may be TRBD1 (6 bases). Germline assignment: CDR1 MNHNY and CDR2 SVGAGI (reference sequence). The CDR3 length is 14 residues. V lost 3 bases and J 8 bases, leaving 13 bases between the germline ends. The CDR3: CASSYGAGVEKLFF. As DNA, the CDR3 is TGTGCCAGCAGTTATGGCGCAGGGGTCGAAAAACTGTTTTTT.

CDR3 protein: CASSQVPRASYNEQFF. The DNA of the CDR3 is TGTGCCAGCAGCCAAGTACCCAGGGCGTCCTACAATGAGCAGTTCTTC. The chain uses TRBV14 and TRBJ2-1, with a possible D match to TRBD1 (5 bases). The CDR3 loop spans 16 amino acids. Germline-derived CDR1 and CDR2 are SGHDN and FVKESK. V was trimmed by 1 base and J by 1 base, leaving 11 bases between them.

The chain is built from TRBV2 and TRBJ1-1, with D possibly being TRBD1 (5 bases). V was shortened by 9 bases and J by 6 bases, with 8 bases between the two germline ends. Germline CDR1 SNHLY, CDR2 FYNNEI. The CDR3 has 10 residues. CDR3 coding DNA: TGTGCCAGTGGGGGGGCTGAAGCTTTCTTT. It translates to CASGGAEAFF.

This clone was picked up a small number of times. The V gene is TRBV6-5, the J gene TRBJ1-1; D is perhaps TRBD1 (5 bases). The CDR3 contains 12 residues. Germline V gene sequence: CDR1 MNHEY, CDR2 SVGAGI. Deletions cut 8 bases from V and 1 base from J, with 8 bases between. The CDR3 DNA reads as TGTGCCAGCCTGGACACGAACACTGAAGCTTTCTTT. It yields the protein CASLDTNTEAFF.

The rearrangement uses TRBV30 and TRBJ2-1; 9 bases line up with TRBD2. The V gene's germline CDR1 is GTSNPN and CDR2 SVGIG (reference sequence). V lost 0 bases, J lost 14 bases, and 5 bases stayed unmatched. The CDR3 contains 12 residues. CDR3 protein: CAWSVSAGGEFF. In DNA, the CDR3 is TGTGCCTGGAGTGTATCAGCGGGAGGAGAGTTCTTC.

The chain employs TRBV2 and TRBJ2-4, with 10 bases aligning to TRBD2. With V trimmed by 7 bases and J by 3 bases, 21 bases remained unmatched. The CDR3 has 20 amino acids. Germline V CDR1 and CDR2: SNHLY, FYNNEI. CDR3 amino acids: CASIRSWLAGAQGLKNIQYF. The CDR3 DNA is TGTGCCAGCATCCGGAGTTGGCTAGCGGGGGCTCAAGGGCTCAAAAACATTCAGTACTTC.

The chain is built from TRBV5-1 and TRBJ2-3; D possibly uses TRBD1 or TRBD2 (5 bases each). Trimming left V 0 bases short and J 6 bases short, with 11 bases between. This CDR3 comprises 14 residues. From germline, CDR1 is SGHRS and CDR2 YFSETQ. The CDR3 DNA is TGCGCCAGCAGCTTGGCCGGGGCTTTGGATACGCAGTATTTT. Translation: CASSLAGALDTQYF.

The V and J genes are TRBV2 and TRBJ2-1; D is ambiguous. Germline V gene data show CDR1 as SNHLY and CDR2 as FYNNEI. The CDR3 loop spans 13 amino acids. The V gene lost 7 bases and the J gene lost 2 bases, with 9 bases spanning the gap. CDR3 sequence reads: CASTSGTYNEQFF. CDR3 nucleotides: TGTGCCAGCACGTCCGGAACCTACAATGAGCAGTTCTTC.

This sequence joins TRBV7-2 and TRBJ2-1, with no clear D. The CDR3 is 14 residues long. CDR1 and CDR2 (germline): SGHTA, FQGNSA. V shed 2 bases and J shed 2 bases, with 7 bases lying between them. The CDR3 protein is CASSLWAPYNEQFF. DNA of the CDR3: TGTGCCAGCAGCTTATGGGCCCCCTACAATGAGCAGTTCTTC.

The chain uses TRBV27 and TRBJ2-1; 11 bases map to TRBD2. The germline V gene has CDR1 MNHEY and CDR2 SMNVEV (reference sequence). Trimming cost V 3 bases and J 7 bases; bases outside gene matches: 8. There are 16 residues in the CDR3. The DNA for the CDR3 is TGTGCCAGCAGTTTCCAAACTAGCGGGAGAAAGAATGAGCAGTTCTTC. It is translated as CASSFQTSGRKNEQFF.

This clone came up once. The CDR3 region is CASSQGSGGSYEQYF. The CDR3 DNA sequence: TGCGCCAGCAGCCAAGGTTCAGGTGGGTCCTACGAGCAGTACTTC. This chain links TRBV4-1 with TRBJ2-7; D unclear. Deletions cut 1 base from V and 1 base from J, with 11 bases between. The germline V gene encodes CDR1 MGHRA and CDR2 YSYEKL. The length of the CDR3 is 15 residues.

The chain employs TRBV28 and TRBJ2-7, with TRBD1 as a possible D gene (5 bases). This CDR3 contains 14 residues. V was trimmed by 3 bases and J by 2 bases, leaving 11 bases between them. Looked up from germline, CDR1 is MDHEN and CDR2 is SYDVKM. The CDR3 reads CASSLRQRPYEQYF. The CDR3 DNA sequence: TGTGCCAGCAGTTTGCGACAGAGACCCTACGAGCAGTACTTC.

This sequence joins TRBV4-1 and TRBJ1-5, with D perhaps TRBD1 (5 bases). The CDR3 contains 15 residues. Between the trimmed V and J ends, which lost 0 bases and 5 bases, there was a span of 11 bases. Germline V gives CDR1 MGHRA, CDR2 YSYEKL. The CDR3 spells CASSQDGQSHQPQHF. In DNA form, the CDR3 reads TGCGCCAGCAGCCAAGATGGACAAAGCCATCAGCCCCAGCATTTT.